Presented here are 30 T cell receptor beta chains from one specimen sequenced in a study of blood T cell repertoires in COVID-19. The repertoire was sequenced with immunoSEQ multiplex PCR; TCRdb's copy has only in-frame clones and lacks some. Of roughly 70,000 clones in the sample, over 80% were seen once. Source material: peripheral blood. The receptors were sampled from a man aged 50 or older with active COVID-19.

The V and J genes are TRBV4-2 and TRBJ1-2; D unresolved. The CDR3 spans 14 residues. Between the trimmed V and J ends, which lost 1 base and 2 bases, there was a span of 8 bases. Germline V gene lookup returns CDR1 LGHNA and CDR2 YNFKEQ. CDR3 sequence reads: CASSQVIQNYGYTF. For the CDR3, the DNA is TGTGCCAGCAGCCAAGTTATACAAAACTATGGCTACACCTTC.

The V and J genes are TRBV3-1 (or the pseudogene TRBV3-2) and TRBJ2-3, with 7 positions matching TRBD1. V shed 0 bases, J shed 5 bases, and the junction held 8 bases outside the gene matches. The CDR3 loop spans 16 amino acids. Germline V gene data show CDR1 as LGHDT and CDR2 as YNNKEL (reference sequence). Here the CDR3 reads CASSQDRTGGEDTQYF. For the CDR3, the DNA is TGTGCCAGCAGCCAAGATCGGACAGGTGGGGAAGATACGCAGTATTTT.

This clone was observed once. The V and J genes are TRBV12-5 and TRBJ1-1; D ambiguous. Germline assignment: CDR1 LGHNT and CDR2 FRNRAP. CDR3 length: 14 amino acids. The V and J ends lost 2 bases and 1 base respectively, with 8 bases between them. CDR3 sequence (DNA): TGTGCTAGTGGTTTGTCTGGCGGGAACACTGAAGCTTTCTTT. Translating gives CASGLSGGNTEAFF.

In this sample, this clone turned up a few times. This chain connects TRBV18 to TRBJ1-2; D perhaps matches TRBD1 (5 bases). Trimming cost V 0 bases and J 7 bases, with 18 bases left between them. This CDR3 comprises 16 residues. Per the germline V gene, CDR1 is KGHSH and CDR2 is LQKENI. In DNA, the CDR3 is TGTGCCAGCTCACCACCGTCCGCAGGGTCGGAGGGTGGCTACACCTTC. This translates into CASSPPSAGSEGGYTF.

V is TRBV3-1 (or the pseudogene TRBV3-2) and J is TRBJ2-3; no clear D gene. Per germline, CDR1 LGHDT and CDR2 YNNKEL (reference sequence). V lost 1 base and J 2 bases, leaving 7 bases between the germline ends. The CDR3 contains 14 residues. The CDR3 DNA sequence: TGTGCCAGCAGCCAAGGCGGTATCACAGATACGCAGTATTTT. It yields the protein CASSQGGITDTQYF.

V is TRBV7-6 and J is TRBJ1-6; 7 nucleotides match TRBD1. Trimming cost V 5 bases and J 7 bases; bases outside gene matches: 8. The CDR3 contains 15 residues. The germline gives CDR1 SGHVS, CDR2 FNYEAQ. CDR3 DNA: TGTGCCAGCAGCCCTCGGACAGGTTCGAATTCACCCCTCCACTTT. Translation gives CASSPRTGSNSPLHF.

The chain links TRBV27 to TRBJ2-7; 12 bases map to TRBD1. This CDR3 is built from 15 residues. Germline V lookup: CDR1 MNHEY, CDR2 SMNVEV (reference sequence). The ends lost 5 bases at V and 5 bases at J; junction bases unmatched: 7. In DNA form, the CDR3 reads TGTGCCAGCAGTCTTGGGACAGGGGGCCGGGACGAGCAGTACTTC. Translating gives CASSLGTGGRDEQYF.

The chain couples TRBV28 to TRBJ2-2, with a weak D call TRBD2 (5 bases). The ends were cut back, 7 bases at V and 4 bases at J, with 19 bases in the middle. The germline gives CDR1 MDHEN, CDR2 SYDVKM. The CDR3 consists of 16 residues. In nucleotides, the CDR3 is TGTGCCAGCACCTCTTCCGGACTTGAAGGCACCGGGGAGCTGTTTTTT. It specifies CASTSSGLEGTGELFF.

V gene TRBV4-3 combines with J gene TRBJ1-5; D is perhaps TRBD1 (6 bases). The V end lost 0 bases, the J end lost 2 bases, and 8 bases lay between the germline ends. This CDR3 spans 15 amino acids. The V gene's germline CDR1 is LGHNA and CDR2 YSLEER. The CDR3 DNA follows: TGCGCCAGCAGCCAAGAGGCAGGGGGCAATCAGCCCCAGCATTTT. It encodes CASSQEAGGNQPQHF.

The J gene is TRBJ2-2, the V gene TRBV20-1; 8 positions match TRBD1. Germline values: CDR1 DFQATT, CDR2 SNEGSKA (reference sequence). CDR3 length: 14 residues. The V segment lost 5 bases and the J segment 1 base; nucleotides outside the gene matches: 3. The DNA for the CDR3 is TGCAGTGCTCGTGGGACAGGGAACACCGGGGAGCTGTTTTTT. The encoded protein is CSARGTGNTGELFF.

The chain uses TRBV25-1 and TRBJ2-1; weak D call: TRBD2 (6 bases). The V end lost 6 bases, the J end lost 6 bases, and 15 bases lay between the germline ends. This CDR3 spans 14 amino acids. The germline V gene encodes CDR1 MGHDK and CDR2 SYGVNS. CDR3: CASSPGGVFNEQFF. The CDR3 region has the DNA TGTGCCAGCAGCCCCGGGGGAGTATTCAATGAGCAGTTCTTC.

Points on this clone: The junction departs from the called germline gene at one end, perhaps through a read error. The chain joins TRBV7-7 to TRBJ2-7; 10 nucleotides line up with TRBD2. Germline V gene sequence: CDR1 SSHAT, CDR2 FNYEAQ (reference sequence). The length of the CDR3 is 18 residues. This CDR3 is CASSFPSRSSGGSYEQYF. Here the CDR3 DNA reads TGTGCTAGCAGCTTCCCGTCTCGTTCTAGCGGGGGTTCCTACGAGCAGTACTTC. Supplemented by reference TRBV7-7 and TRBJ2-7, the full variable domain reads GAGVSQSPRYKVTKRGQDVTLRCDPISSHATLYWYQQALGQGPEFLTYFNYEAQPDKSGLPSDRFSAERPEGSISTLTIQRTEQRDSAMYRCASSFPSRSSGGSYEQYFGPGTRLTVT.

The chain combines TRBV28 with TRBJ2-3; D ambiguous. Germline CDR1 reads MDHEN; CDR2 reads SYDVKM. Trimming removed 3 bases from V and 3 bases from J, with 4 bases in between. CDR3 length: 12 residues. CDR3: CASSFSTDTQYF. The CDR3 coding sequence is TGTGCCAGCAGTTTTAGTACAGATACGCAGTATTTT.

The chain combines TRBV28 with TRBJ1-3, with no clear D. Germline CDR1 and CDR2: MDHEN and SYDVKM. This CDR3 region has 17 residues. The ends were cut back, 6 bases at V and 0 bases at J, with 18 bases in the middle. The CDR3 DNA is TGTGCCAGCAGCGGGGAGGGATTGACGAGCTCTGGAAACACCATATATTTT. Its protein product is CASSGEGLTSSGNTIYF.

V usage is TRBV19 and J usage is TRBJ2-2; 9 nucleotides match TRBD2. This CDR3 is built from 19 residues. With 0 bases clipped from V and 3 bases from J, the junction kept 11 bases outside the gene matches. Germline CDR1 is LNHDA and CDR2 is SQIVND (reference sequence). CDR3 sequence: CASSIDLYRLAGYTGELFF. The CDR3 DNA reads TGTGCCAGTAGTATAGATCTATATAGGCTAGCGGGATACACCGGGGAGCTGTTTTTT.

The J gene is TRBJ1-2, the V gene TRBV4-3, with D perhaps matching TRBD1 (5 bases). CDR1 is LGHNA, CDR2 YSLEER, per germline. Trimming took 0 bases from V and 8 from J, leaving 13 bases between them. The CDR3 contains 14 residues. The CDR3 sequence is CASSQEFQGRGYTF. CDR3 coding DNA: TGCGCCAGCAGCCAAGAGTTTCAGGGAAGAGGCTACACCTTC.

The chain employs TRBV10-3 and TRBJ2-5, with 7 positions matching TRBD1. Unmatched junction bases numbered 7, after V lost 5 bases and J lost 4 bases. Germline CDR1 and CDR2: ENHRY and SYGVKD. The CDR3 length is 14 residues. This CDR3 reads CAISMTGSGETQYF. The CDR3 nucleotides are TGTGCCATCAGTATGACAGGGAGTGGAGAGACCCAGTACTTC.

This chain links TRBV6-5 with TRBJ2-5; tentative D call: TRBD2 (6 bases). V dropped 3 bases and J dropped 5 bases, with 19 bases sitting between them. The CDR3 spans 16 residues. Germline assignment: CDR1 MNHEY and CDR2 SVGAGI. The CDR3 DNA reads as TGTGCCAGCAGTTATCTTGTGGGTTCGGAGGGGGAGACCCAGTACTTC. Translated, it gives CASSYLVGSEGETQYF.

The rearrangement uses TRBV6-6 and TRBJ2-2; 16 positions match TRBD2. Looked up from germline, CDR1 is MNHNY and CDR2 is SVGAGI (reference sequence). There are 18 residues in the CDR3. The ends lost 5 bases at V and 0 bases at J; junction bases unmatched: 3. DNA of the CDR3: TGTGCCAGCAGTCGGGGACTAGCGGGAGGGTCGAACACCGGGGAGCTGTTTTTT. This codes for CASSRGLAGGSNTGELFF.

The chain joins TRBV7-9 to TRBJ2-2; maybe TRBD2 (5 bases). Germline values: CDR1 SEHNR, CDR2 FQNEAQ (reference sequence). V lost 3 bases and J 8 bases, leaving 7 bases between the germline ends. The CDR3 covers 12 residues. CDR3 sequence reads: CASSFTGGELFF. CDR3 nucleotides: TGTGCCAGCAGCTTTACGGGAGGGGAGCTGTTTTTT.

The rearrangement links TRBV7-2 to TRBJ1-5; D not certain. V was shortened by 5 bases and J by 7 bases, with 12 bases between the two germline ends. This CDR3 has 13 amino acids. Germline V gene data show CDR1 as SGHTA and CDR2 as FQGNSA. For the CDR3, the DNA is TGTGCCAGCAGCCAGTTGGAGTACCAGCCCCAGCATTTT. The encoded protein is CASSQLEYQPQHF.

This chain uses TRBV6-6 with TRBJ2-7; D might be TRBD1 (5 bases). Trimming stripped 8 bases from V and 6 bases from J, with 17 bases between. The CDR3 totals 13 residues. CDR1 and CDR2 (germline): MNHNY, SVGAGI (reference sequence). Here the CDR3 DNA reads TGTGCCAGCTCGGAAGGGGCTTCGGGCGAGCAGTACTTC. Its protein product is CASSEGASGEQYF.

The chain is built from TRBV18 and TRBJ1-1; D is ambiguous. This CDR3 spans 13 amino acids. Germline CDR1 KGHSH, CDR2 LQKENI. V gave up 6 bases and J gave up 1 base, with 9 bases separating them. CDR3: CASSLGGNTEAFF. Written as DNA, the CDR3 is TGTGCCAGCTCCCTTGGAGGGAACACTGAAGCTTTCTTT.

The gene calls are TRBV4-3 and TRBJ1-6; tentative D call: TRBD1 (6 bases). Germline assignment: CDR1 LGHNA and CDR2 YSLEER. V lost 1 base and J lost 10, with 14 bases in between. The CDR3 totals 15 residues. Written as DNA, the CDR3 is TGCGCCAGCAGCCAAGGTATAGGGGGAGAATCACCCCTCCACTTT. It translates to CASSQGIGGESPLHF.

The V call is TRBV7-9, the J call TRBJ1-5; tentatively, D is TRBD1 (6 bases). This CDR3 region has 13 residues. V was shortened by 7 bases and J by 7 bases, with 14 bases between the two germline ends. The V gene's germline CDR1 is SEHNR and CDR2 FQNEAQ (reference sequence). In nucleotides, the CDR3 is TGTGCCAGCACCCTAGGGGGGGGACAGCCCCAGCATTTT. This translates into CASTLGGGQPQHF.

V is TRBV15 and J is TRBJ2-1, with D possibly matching TRBD2 (6 bases). Germline V lookup: CDR1 LNHNV, CDR2 YYDKDF (reference sequence). CDR3 length equals 14 residues. The ends were cut back, 1 base at V and 9 bases at J, with 13 bases in the middle. The CDR3 spells CATSRANGRSEQFF. The CDR3 DNA reads as TGTGCCACCAGCAGAGCCAACGGGAGAAGTGAGCAGTTCTTC.

The chain has TRBV7-9 and TRBJ1-2, with a weak D call TRBD1 (6 bases). Germline loops: CDR1 SEHNR, CDR2 FQNEAQ (reference sequence). CDR3 length: 15 residues. Trimming removed 5 bases at V and 6 bases at J, with 19 bases between. In nucleotides, the CDR3 is TGTGCCAGCAGCCGCGAATCCCAGGGGACGCATGGCTACACCTTC. Its protein product is CASSRESQGTHGYTF. The full variable domain, completed using reference TRBV7-9 and TRBJ1-2, is DTGVSQNPRHKITKRGQNVTFRCDPISEHNRLYWYRQTLGQGPEFLTYFQNEAQLEKSRLLSDRFSAERPKGSFSTLEIQRTEQGDSAMYLCASSRESQGTHGYTFGSGTRLTVV.

The chain is built from TRBV14 and TRBJ2-2; 7 positions agree with TRBD2. CDR1 is SGHDN, CDR2 FVKESK, per germline. The CDR3 runs 14 residues. With 2 bases clipped from V and 7 bases from J, the junction kept 4 bases outside the gene matches. Here the CDR3 DNA reads TGTGCCAGCAGCCAACGGCGGGAGATCGGGGAGCTGTTTTTT. It encodes CASSQRREIGELFF. Full variable domain (outside the CDR3, taken from reference TRBV14 and TRBJ2-2): EAGVTQFPSHSVIEKGQTVTLRCDPISGHDNLYWYRRVMGKEIKFLLHFVKESKQDESGMPNNRFLAERTGGTYSTLKVQPAELEDSGVYFCASSQRREIGELFFGEGSRLTVL.

The V call is TRBV9, the J call TRBJ1-3; 9 bases map to TRBD1. V shed 0 bases, J shed 3 bases, and the junction held 4 bases outside the gene matches. The CDR3 runs 16 residues. In germline, CDR1 is SGDLS, CDR2 YYNGEE. As DNA, the CDR3 is TGTGCCAGCAGCGTAGAAACAGGGGGCGGTGGAAACACCATATATTTT. Protein product: CASSVETGGGGNTIYF.

In nucleotides, the CDR3 is TGTGCCAGCAGCTTAGCGGGAGGGAGCTCTGGGGCCAACGTCCTGACTTTC. Residues: CASSLAGGSSGANVLTF. The V call is TRBV7-6, the J call TRBJ2-6, with 7 bases that match TRBD2. The ends lost 0 bases at V and 0 bases at J; junction bases unmatched: 2. This CDR3 has 17 amino acids. Germline assignment: CDR1 SGHVS and CDR2 FNYEAQ.